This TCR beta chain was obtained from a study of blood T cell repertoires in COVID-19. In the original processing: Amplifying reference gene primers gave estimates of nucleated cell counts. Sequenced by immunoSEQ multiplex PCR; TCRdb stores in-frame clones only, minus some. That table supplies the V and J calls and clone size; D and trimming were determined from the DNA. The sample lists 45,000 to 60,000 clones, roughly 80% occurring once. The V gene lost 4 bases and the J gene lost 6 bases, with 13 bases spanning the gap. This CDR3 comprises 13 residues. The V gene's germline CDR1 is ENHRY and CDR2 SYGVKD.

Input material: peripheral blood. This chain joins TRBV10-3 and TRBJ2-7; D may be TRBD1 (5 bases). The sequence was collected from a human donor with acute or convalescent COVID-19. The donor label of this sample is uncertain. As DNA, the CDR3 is TGTGCCATCAGTGCTGTTACAGGTCTCGAGCAGTACTTC. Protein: CAISAVTGLEQYF.